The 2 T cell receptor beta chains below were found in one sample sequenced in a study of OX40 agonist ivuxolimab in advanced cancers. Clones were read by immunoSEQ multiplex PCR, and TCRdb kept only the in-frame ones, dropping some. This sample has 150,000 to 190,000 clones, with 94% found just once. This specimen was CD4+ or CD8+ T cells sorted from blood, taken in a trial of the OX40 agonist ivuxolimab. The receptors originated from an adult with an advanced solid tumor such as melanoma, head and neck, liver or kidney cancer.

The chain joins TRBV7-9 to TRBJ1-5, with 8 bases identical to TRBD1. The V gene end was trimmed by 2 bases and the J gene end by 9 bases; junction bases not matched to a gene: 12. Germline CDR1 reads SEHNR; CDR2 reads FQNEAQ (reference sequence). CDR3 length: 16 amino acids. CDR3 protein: CASSLSYRGRHRPQHF. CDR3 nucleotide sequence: TGTGCCAGCAGCTTATCCTACAGGGGGAGACATCGGCCCCAGCATTTT.

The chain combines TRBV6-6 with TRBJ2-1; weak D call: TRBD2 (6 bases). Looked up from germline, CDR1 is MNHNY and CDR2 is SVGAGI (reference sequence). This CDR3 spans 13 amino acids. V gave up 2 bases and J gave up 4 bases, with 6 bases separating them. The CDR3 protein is CASSYAGYNEQFF. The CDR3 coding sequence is TGTGCCAGCAGTTACGCGGGGTACAATGAGCAGTTCTTC.